These 2 T cell receptor beta chains share one sample of origin, sequenced in a study of CD8+CD57+ T cells in acquired aplastic anemia. Profiling of TCR beta VDJ combinations and CDR3 sequences used genomic DNA as template. TCRdb analysed the reads with MiXCR anew, one entry per CDR3 protein. The sample records roughly 63,000 distinct CDR3 sequences, around 50% being singletons. Sequenced input: sorted CD4+, CD8+, or CD8+CD57+ T cells (not recorded which) from PBMCs. The receptors derive from a human donor in good health, serving as a control.

V is TRBV19 and J is TRBJ2-1; possibly TRBD1 or TRBD2 for D (5 bases each). Germline-derived CDR1 and CDR2 are LNHDA and SQIVND (reference sequence). The CDR3 covers 14 residues. V lost 5 bases, J lost 9 bases, and 17 bases lay in between. The CDR3 nucleotides are TGTGCCAGTAGTGAGACAGCCTCGGCGGGTGAGCAGTTCTTC. Translated: CASSETASAGEQFF.

This clonotype was counted only a few times. DNA of the CDR3: TGCGCCAGCAGCTTGGAATCAGGGACGGATTCACCCCTCCACTTT. It codes for CASSLESGTDSPLHF. The chain uses TRBV5-1 and TRBJ1-6; perhaps TRBD1 as D (5 bases). Germline V gives CDR1 SGHRS, CDR2 YFSETQ. V was shortened by 0 bases and J by 8 bases, with 12 bases between the two germline ends. The CDR3 has 15 amino acids.